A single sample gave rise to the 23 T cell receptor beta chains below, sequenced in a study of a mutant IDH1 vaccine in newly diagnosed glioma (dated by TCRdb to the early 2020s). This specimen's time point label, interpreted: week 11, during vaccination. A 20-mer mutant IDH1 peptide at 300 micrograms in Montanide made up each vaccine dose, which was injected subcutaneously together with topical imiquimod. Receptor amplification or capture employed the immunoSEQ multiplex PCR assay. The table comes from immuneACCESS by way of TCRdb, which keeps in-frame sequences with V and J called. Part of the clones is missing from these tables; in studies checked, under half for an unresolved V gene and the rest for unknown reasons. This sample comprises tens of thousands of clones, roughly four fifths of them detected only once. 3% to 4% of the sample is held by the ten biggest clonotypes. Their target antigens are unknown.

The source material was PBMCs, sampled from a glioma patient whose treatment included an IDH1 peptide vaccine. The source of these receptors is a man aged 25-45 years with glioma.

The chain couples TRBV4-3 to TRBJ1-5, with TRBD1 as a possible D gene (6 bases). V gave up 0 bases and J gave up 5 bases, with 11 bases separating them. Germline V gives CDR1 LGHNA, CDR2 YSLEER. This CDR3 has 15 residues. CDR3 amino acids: CASSQDLQGHQPQHF. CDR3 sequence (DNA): TGCGCCAGCAGCCAAGATCTCCAGGGGCATCAGCCCCAGCATTTT.

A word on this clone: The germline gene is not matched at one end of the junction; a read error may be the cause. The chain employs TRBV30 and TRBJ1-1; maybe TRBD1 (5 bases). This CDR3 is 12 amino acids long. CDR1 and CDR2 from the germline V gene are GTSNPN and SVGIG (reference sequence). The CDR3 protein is CAWGVGGTEAFF. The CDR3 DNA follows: TGTGCCTGGGGTGTGGGGGGCACTGAAGCTTTCTTT.

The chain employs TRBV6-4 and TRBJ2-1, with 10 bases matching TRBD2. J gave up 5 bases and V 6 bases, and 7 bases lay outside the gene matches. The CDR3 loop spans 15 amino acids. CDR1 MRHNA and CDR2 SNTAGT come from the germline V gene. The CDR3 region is CASSAGLALNNEQFF. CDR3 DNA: TGTGCCAGCAGCGCGGGACTAGCGCTCAACAATGAGCAGTTCTTC.

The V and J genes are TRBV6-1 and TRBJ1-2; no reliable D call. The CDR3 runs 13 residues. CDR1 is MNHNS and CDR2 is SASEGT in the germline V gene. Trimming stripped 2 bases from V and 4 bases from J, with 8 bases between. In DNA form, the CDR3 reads TGTGCCAGCAGTGAACGGGCCCTCTATGGCTACACCTTC. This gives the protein CASSERALYGYTF.

CDR3 residues: CASSLTGTRSYNEQFF. CDR3 nucleotide sequence: TGTGCCAGCAGCTTAACGGGCACTCGCTCCTACAATGAGCAGTTCTTC. J is TRBJ2-1 and V is TRBV7-8; no definite D call. The CDR3 contains 16 residues. Trimming took 2 bases from V and 0 from J, leaving 11 bases between them. Per the germline V gene, CDR1 is SGHVS and CDR2 is FQNEAQ.

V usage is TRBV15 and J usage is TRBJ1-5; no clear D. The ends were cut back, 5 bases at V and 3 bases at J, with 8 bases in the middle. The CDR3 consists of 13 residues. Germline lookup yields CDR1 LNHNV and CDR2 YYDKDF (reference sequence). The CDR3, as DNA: TGTGCCACCAGCGTCAACCCCAATCAGCCCCAGCATTTT. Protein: CATSVNPNQPQHF.

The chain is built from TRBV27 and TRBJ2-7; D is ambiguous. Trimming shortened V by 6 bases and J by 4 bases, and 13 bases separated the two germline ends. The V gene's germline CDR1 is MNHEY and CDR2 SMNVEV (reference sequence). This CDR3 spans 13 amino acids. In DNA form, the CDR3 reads TGTGCCAGCAGCCTTCGGACGGATTACGAGCAGTACTTC. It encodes CASSLRTDYEQYF.

The CDR3 loop is CASSYAGTAFF. The CDR3 DNA is TGTGCCAGCAGTTACGCGGGGACGGCTTTCTTT. The chain combines TRBV6-6 with TRBJ1-1; possibly TRBD1 for D (5 bases). V was shortened by 2 bases and J by 11 bases, with 9 bases between the two germline ends. Per the germline V gene, CDR1 is MNHNY and CDR2 is SVGAGI (reference sequence). This CDR3 contains 11 residues.

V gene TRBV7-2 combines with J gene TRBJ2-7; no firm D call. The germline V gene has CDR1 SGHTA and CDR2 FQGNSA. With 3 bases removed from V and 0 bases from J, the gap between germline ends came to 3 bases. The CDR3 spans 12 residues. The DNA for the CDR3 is TGTGCCAGCAGCTTCATCTCCTACGAGCAGTACTTC. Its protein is CASSFISYEQYF.

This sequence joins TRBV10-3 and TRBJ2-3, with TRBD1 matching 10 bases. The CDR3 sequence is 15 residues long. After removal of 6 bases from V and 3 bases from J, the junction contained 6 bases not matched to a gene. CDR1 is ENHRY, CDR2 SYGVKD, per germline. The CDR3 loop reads CAISAGQGGTDTQYF. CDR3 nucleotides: TGTGCCATCAGCGCCGGACAGGGGGGGACAGATACGCAGTATTTT.

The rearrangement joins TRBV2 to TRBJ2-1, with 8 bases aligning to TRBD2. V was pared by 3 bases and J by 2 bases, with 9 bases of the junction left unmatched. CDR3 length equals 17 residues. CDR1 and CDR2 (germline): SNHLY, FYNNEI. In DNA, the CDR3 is TGTGCCAGCAGTGACCCCGGACTAGCTGGGGCCTACAATGAGCAGTTCTTC. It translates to CASSDPGLAGAYNEQFF. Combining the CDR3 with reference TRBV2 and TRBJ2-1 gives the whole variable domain EPEVTQTPSHQVTQMGQEVILRCVPISNHLYFYWYRQILGQKVEFLVSFYNNEISEKSEIFDDQFSVERPDGSNFTLKIRSTKLEDSAMYFCASSDPGLAGAYNEQFFGPGTRLTVL.

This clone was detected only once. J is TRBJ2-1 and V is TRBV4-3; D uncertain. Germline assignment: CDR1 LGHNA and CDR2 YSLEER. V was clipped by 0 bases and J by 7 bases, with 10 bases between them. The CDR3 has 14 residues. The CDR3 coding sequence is TGCGCCAGCAGCCAAGATCAATGGAGAAATGAGCAGTTCTTC. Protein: CASSQDQWRNEQFF.

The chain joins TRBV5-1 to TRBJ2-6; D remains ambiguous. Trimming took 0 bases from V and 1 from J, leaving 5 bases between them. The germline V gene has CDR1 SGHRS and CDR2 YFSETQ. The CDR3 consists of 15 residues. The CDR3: CASSLASSGANVLTF. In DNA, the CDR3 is TGCGCCAGCAGCTTGGCCTCATCTGGGGCCAACGTCCTGACTTTC.

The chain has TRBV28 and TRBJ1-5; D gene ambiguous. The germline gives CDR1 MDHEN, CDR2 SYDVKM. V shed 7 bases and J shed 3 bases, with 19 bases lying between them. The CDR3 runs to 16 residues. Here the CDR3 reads CASTSRVGFYNQPQHF. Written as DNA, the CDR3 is TGTGCCAGCACCTCGCGTGTGGGGTTTTACAATCAGCCCCAGCATTTT.

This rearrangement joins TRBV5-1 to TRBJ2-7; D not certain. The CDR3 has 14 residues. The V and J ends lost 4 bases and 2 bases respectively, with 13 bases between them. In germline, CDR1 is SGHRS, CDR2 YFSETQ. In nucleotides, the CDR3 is TGCGCCAGCAGCCCGGACGGAGACCCCTACGAGCAGTACTTC. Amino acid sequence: CASSPDGDPYEQYF.

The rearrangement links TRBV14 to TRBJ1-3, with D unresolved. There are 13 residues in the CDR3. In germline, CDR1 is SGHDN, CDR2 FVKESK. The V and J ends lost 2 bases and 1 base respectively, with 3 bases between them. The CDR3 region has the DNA TGTGCCAGCAGCCAAACTTCTGGAAACACCATATATTTT. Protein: CASSQTSGNTIYF.

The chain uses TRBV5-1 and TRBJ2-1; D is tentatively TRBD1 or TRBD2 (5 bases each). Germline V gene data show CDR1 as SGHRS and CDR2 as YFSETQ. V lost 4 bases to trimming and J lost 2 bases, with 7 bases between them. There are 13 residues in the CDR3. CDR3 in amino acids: CASSRDAYNEQFF. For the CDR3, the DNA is TGCGCCAGCAGCCGGGACGCCTACAATGAGCAGTTCTTC. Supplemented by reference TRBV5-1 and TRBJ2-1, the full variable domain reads KAGVTQTPRYLIKTRGQQVTLSCSPISGHRSVSWYQQTPGQGLQFLFEYFSETQRNKGNFPGRFSGRQFSNSRSEMNVSTLELGDSALYLCASSRDAYNEQFFGPGTRLTVL.

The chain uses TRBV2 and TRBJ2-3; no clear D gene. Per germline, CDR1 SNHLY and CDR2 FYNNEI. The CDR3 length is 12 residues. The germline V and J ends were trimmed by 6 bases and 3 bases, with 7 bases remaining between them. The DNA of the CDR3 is TGTGCCAGCAGCGACGCTACAGATACGCAGTATTTT. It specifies CASSDATDTQYF. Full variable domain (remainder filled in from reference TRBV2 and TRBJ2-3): EPEVTQTPSHQVTQMGQEVILRCVPISNHLYFYWYRQILGQKVEFLVSFYNNEISEKSEIFDDQFSVERPDGSNFTLKIRSTKLEDSAMYFCASSDATDTQYFGPGTRLTVL.

CDR3 sequence (DNA): TGTGCCAGCACCCCAGGTGGGGCCAACGTCCTGACTTTC. The encoded protein is CASTPGGANVLTF. The gene calls are TRBV7-3 and TRBJ2-6; D is undetermined. This CDR3 spans 13 amino acids. The germline V gene encodes CDR1 SGHTA and CDR2 FQGTGA. V dropped 7 bases and J dropped 3 bases, with 7 bases sitting between them. The complete variable domain, with remaining parts taken from reference TRBV7-3 and TRBJ2-6, reads GAGVSQTPSNKVTEKGKYVELRCDPISGHTALYWYRQSLGQGPEFLIYFQGTGAADDSGLPNDRFFAVRPEGSVSTLKIQRTERGDSAVYLCASTPGGANVLTFGAGSRLTVL.

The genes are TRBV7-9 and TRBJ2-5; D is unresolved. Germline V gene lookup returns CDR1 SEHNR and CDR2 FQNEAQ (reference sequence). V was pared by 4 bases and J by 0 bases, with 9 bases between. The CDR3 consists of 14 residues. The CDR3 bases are TGTGCCAGCAGCTCAGTAAGGGACCAAGAGACCCAGTACTTC. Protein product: CASSSVRDQETQYF. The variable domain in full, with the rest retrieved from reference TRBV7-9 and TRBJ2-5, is DTGVSQNPRHKITKRGQNVTFRCDPISEHNRLYWYRQTLGQGPEFLTYFQNEAQLEKSRLLSDRFSAERPKGSFSTLEIQRTEQGDSAMYLCASSSVRDQETQYFGPGTRLLVL.

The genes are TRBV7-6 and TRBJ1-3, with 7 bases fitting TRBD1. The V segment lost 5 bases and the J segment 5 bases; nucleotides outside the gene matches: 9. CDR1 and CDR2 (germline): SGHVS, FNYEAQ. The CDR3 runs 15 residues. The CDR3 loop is CASSPGGQGRNTIYF. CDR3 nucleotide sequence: TGTGCCAGCAGCCCAGGGGGGCAGGGACGAAACACCATATATTTT.

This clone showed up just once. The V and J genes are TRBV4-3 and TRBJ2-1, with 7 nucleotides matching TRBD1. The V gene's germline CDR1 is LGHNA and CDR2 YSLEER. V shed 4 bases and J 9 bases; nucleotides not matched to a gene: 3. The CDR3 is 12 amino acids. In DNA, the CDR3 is TGCGCCAGCAGCCGACAGGGCTCTGAGCAGTTCTTC. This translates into CASSRQGSEQFF.

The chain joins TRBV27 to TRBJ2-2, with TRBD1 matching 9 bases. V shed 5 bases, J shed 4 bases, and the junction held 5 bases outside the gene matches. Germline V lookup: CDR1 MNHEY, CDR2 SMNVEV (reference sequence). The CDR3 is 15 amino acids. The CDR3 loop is CASSGQGLLTGELFF. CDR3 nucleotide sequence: TGTGCCAGCAGTGGACAGGGGTTGCTCACCGGGGAGCTGTTTTTT.